This TCR beta chain appears in the sequencing data of a study of PD-1 blockade in mismatch repair-deficient tumors. Study-level background: Patients had approximately 13 mismatch repair-deficient cancer types and were previously treated and progressing. Notes on the study in general: Rapid post-treatment expansion, then contraction, generally preceding radiologic response, marked tumor-resident clones.

Remarks on this clone: The antigen remains unidentified.

Germline V gives CDR1 LNHDA, CDR2 SQIVND (reference sequence). This CDR3 is built from 15 residues. The V end was cut by 0 bases, the J end by 3 bases, with 9 bases between. Method: immunoSEQ multiplex PCR; TCRdb's copy keeps in-frame clones and lacks some. The repertoire holds 60,000 to 75,000 clones, with roughly 88% as singletons. Every patient had mismatch repair deficiency by PCR or immunohistochemistry. The TCR-sequenced patients were a few responders to pembrolizumab. The chain joins TRBV19 to TRBJ1-3; no firm D call. The sequencing here drew on peripheral blood, taken 52 weeks after starting pembrolizumab. This clonotype was obtained from an adult with mismatch repair-deficient cancer. This chain's CDR3 is CASSIDWQRGNTIYF. CDR3 DNA: TGTGCCAGTAGTATAGATTGGCAGCGTGGAAACACCATATATTTT.